A single sample is the source of the 13 T cell receptor beta chains below, sequenced in a study of molecular identifiers for immune sequencing clone quantification. TCRdb redid the calling of the PCR reads with MiXCR, one entry per CDR3 protein. Of 460,000 or so distinct CDR3 sequences in the sample, about 25% were seen once. Sequencing input: naive CD8+ T cells from blood, with Jurkat cell RNA spiked in. This sample's subset: FACS-sorted CD8+CD4-CCR7+CD45RA+ naive T cells. The source of these receptors is a human donor in good health. Some libraries in this study had Jurkat cell RNA spiked in.

This chain uses TRBV7-9 with TRBJ2-7; D is perhaps TRBD1 (5 bases). This CDR3 has 16 amino acids. Germline values: CDR1 SEHNR, CDR2 FQNEAQ (reference sequence). V was trimmed by 5 bases and J by 2 bases, leaving 19 bases between them. CDR3 bases: TGTGCCAGCAGCCCGCTAGGGGTAGGCTATACCTACGAGCAGTACTTC. It codes for CASSPLGVGYTYEQYF.

The V call is TRBV12-5, the J call TRBJ2-2, with D possibly matching TRBD1 (9 bases). The CDR3 is 16 amino acids. Looked up from germline, CDR1 is LGHNT and CDR2 is FRNRAP. Deletions cut 6 bases from V and 4 bases from J, with 18 bases between. The CDR3 sequence: CASGPGGTGPTGELFF. The CDR3 DNA reads as TGTGCTAGTGGCCCGGGGGGGACAGGGCCCACCGGGGAGCTGTTTTTT.

A few counts support this clonotype. The chain links TRBV12-3 or TRBV12-4 to TRBJ2-7, with D possibly TRBD2 on 6 matching bases. The CDR3 has 16 amino acids. V was trimmed by 5 bases and J by 0 bases, leaving 17 bases between them. The CDR3 nucleotides read TGTGCCAGCAGTCCCTCTTGGGGGGAGATCTCCTACGAGCAGTACTTC. Translating gives CASSPSWGEISYEQYF.

V is TRBV7-9 and J is TRBJ2-7, with 8 bases identical to TRBD2. The CDR3 has 15 residues. CDR1 and CDR2 (germline): SEHNR, FQNEAQ (reference sequence). V was pared by 1 base and J by 2 bases, with 4 bases of the junction left unmatched. DNA of the CDR3: TGTGCCAGCAGCTTAGAAGAGACTAGCGCCTACGAGCAGTACTTC. As protein: CASSLEETSAYEQYF.

A few counts support this clonotype. The V and J genes are TRBV28 and TRBJ1-1, with 8 positions matching TRBD1. The V and J ends lost 6 bases and 0 bases, in that order; junction bases with no gene match: 9. Germline V gives CDR1 MDHEN, CDR2 SYDVKM. This CDR3 is built from 16 residues. The DNA for the CDR3 is TGTGCCAGCAGGGCGGGACAGGTGGAAATGAACACTGAAGCTTTCTTT. Residues: CASRAGQVEMNTEAFF.

V usage is TRBV30 and J usage is TRBJ2-3; the D is unclear. Germline V gene lookup returns CDR1 GTSNPN and CDR2 SVGIG (reference sequence). V lost 3 bases and J 4 bases, leaving 5 bases between the germline ends. This CDR3 is built from 11 residues. The DNA for the CDR3 is TGTGCCTGGAGGACCGCAGATACGCAGTATTTT. The encoded protein is CAWRTADTQYF.

There are a few counts of this clonotype. The chain links TRBV6-2 or TRBV6-3 to TRBJ1-1, with D tentatively TRBD1 (6 bases). Trimming took off 1 base at V and 0 bases at J, with 9 bases between the two ends. CDR1 and CDR2 (germline): MNHEY, SVGEGT. CDR3 length: 15 residues. The CDR3 spells CASSYLGGMNTEAFF. The CDR3 nucleotides read TGTGCCAGCAGTTACTTGGGGGGCATGAACACTGAAGCTTTCTTT.

As regards this clonotype: This may be a read error: a much more frequent sequence differs by one nucleotide. The genes are TRBV2 and TRBJ1-2; 8 nucleotides align to TRBD1. The germline V gene has CDR1 SNHLY and CDR2 FYNNEI. This CDR3 comprises 14 residues. The CDR3 bases are TGTGCCAGAAGTGAAGGACAGGGAGTCTATGGCTACACCTTC. Translation gives CARSEGQGVYGYTF.

This clonotype has just a few counts. V usage is TRBV20-1 and J usage is TRBJ2-2, with D tentatively TRBD2 (6 bases). CDR1 and CDR2 from the germline V gene are DFQATT and SNEGSKA (reference sequence). The CDR3 has 11 residues. Trimming took off 6 bases at V and 6 bases at J, with 8 bases between the two ends. CDR3: CSATGAGELFF. In nucleotides, the CDR3 is TGCAGTGCGACGGGGGCCGGGGAGCTGTTTTTT.

This clonotype was picked up many times. The chain's CDR3 is CASSDQYTGDGTDTQYF. The CDR3 DNA follows: TGTGCCAGCAGTGACCAGTACACAGGGGATGGCACAGATACGCAGTATTTT. The gene calls are TRBV6-4 and TRBJ2-3, with 7 bases identical to TRBD1. Losses at the gene ends were 2 bases for V and 1 base for J; bases not matched to a gene: 9. The CDR3 spans 17 residues. Germline V gives CDR1 MRHNA, CDR2 SNTAGT.

This clonotype was seen more than once but under ten times. The V and J genes are TRBV27 and TRBJ1-6, with 9 positions matching TRBD1. The V gene end was trimmed by 6 bases and the J gene end by 0 bases; junction bases not matched to a gene: 12. Germline loops: CDR1 MNHEY, CDR2 SMNVEV (reference sequence). The length of the CDR3 is 19 residues. The CDR3 sequence: CASRPRDRDGPSYNSPLHF. For the CDR3, the DNA is TGTGCCAGCAGGCCAAGGGACAGGGATGGTCCCTCCTATAATTCACCCCTCCACTTT.

J is TRBJ2-7 and V is TRBV4-3; 9 nucleotides match TRBD2. CDR3 length: 15 residues. With 1 base clipped from V and 4 bases from J, the junction kept 5 bases outside the gene matches. Germline loops: CDR1 LGHNA, CDR2 YSLEER. CDR3 sequence (DNA): TGCGCCAGCAGCCAAGGGTCTAGCGGGACATACGAGCAGTACTTC. As protein: CASSQGSSGTYEQYF.

Turning to this clonotype: No conserved phenylalanine or tryptophan ends this CDR3, so it is likely a read error. This chain uses TRBV4-3 with TRBJ1-2; the match to TRBD1 covers 8 bases. This CDR3 is built from 18 residues. Germline V CDR1 and CDR2: LGHNA, YSLEER. The V gene end was trimmed by 0 bases and the J gene end by 3 bases; junction bases not matched to a gene: 12. CDR3 residues: CASSQDTQGAGPYYGYTL. The CDR3 DNA sequence: TGCGCCAGCAGCCAAGATACCCAGGGGGCCGGTCCTTACTATGGCTACACCCTC.